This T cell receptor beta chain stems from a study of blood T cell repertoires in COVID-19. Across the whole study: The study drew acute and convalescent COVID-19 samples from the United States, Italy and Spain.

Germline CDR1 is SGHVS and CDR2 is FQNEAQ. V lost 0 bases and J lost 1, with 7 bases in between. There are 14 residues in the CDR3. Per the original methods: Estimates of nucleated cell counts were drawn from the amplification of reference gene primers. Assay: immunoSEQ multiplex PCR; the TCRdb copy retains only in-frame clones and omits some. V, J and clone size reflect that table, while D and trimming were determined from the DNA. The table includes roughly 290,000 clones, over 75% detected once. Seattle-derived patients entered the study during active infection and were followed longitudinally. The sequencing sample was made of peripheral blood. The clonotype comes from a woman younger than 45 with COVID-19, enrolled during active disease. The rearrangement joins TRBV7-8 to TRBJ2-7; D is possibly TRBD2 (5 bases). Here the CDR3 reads CASSLARGSYEQYF. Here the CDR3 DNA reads TGTGCCAGCAGCTTAGCTCGAGGGTCCTACGAGCAGTACTTC.